The clone carrying this T cell receptor (beta chain) was counted a few times. Antigen unknown. Tagging with unique molecular identifiers was a feature of the TCR beta cDNA libraries. A single record per CDR3 protein comes from TCRdb applying MiXCR to the PCR reads. The sample has fewer than 900,000 distinct CDR3 sequences; about 43% are singletons. These data originate in a study of post-analysis software for immune sequencing data. Study-level points and caveats: When patients were compared with controls, four to six TRBV segments were more frequent, TRBV5-6, TRBV5-1 and TRBV20-1 among them.

V lost 8 bases and J lost 3, with 14 bases in between. CDR1 is SGHAT, CDR2 FQDESV, per germline (reference sequence). This CDR3 spans 13 amino acids. The sample consisted of blood. The genes are TRBV11-1 and TRBJ2-7; D tentatively fits TRBD1 or TRBD2 (5 bases each). The source of this sequence is a girl under 18 with multiple sclerosis. CDR3 in amino acids: CASGPGPLYEQYF. As DNA, the CDR3 is TGTGCCAGCGGACCGGGACCCCTCTACGAGCAGTACTTC. Supplemented by reference TRBV11-1 and TRBJ2-7, the full variable domain reads EAEVAQSPRYKITEKSQAVAFWCDPISGHATLYWYRQILGQGPELLVQFQDESVVDDSQLPKDRFSAERLKGVDSTLKIQPAELGDSAMYLCASGPGPLYEQYFGPGTRLTVT.